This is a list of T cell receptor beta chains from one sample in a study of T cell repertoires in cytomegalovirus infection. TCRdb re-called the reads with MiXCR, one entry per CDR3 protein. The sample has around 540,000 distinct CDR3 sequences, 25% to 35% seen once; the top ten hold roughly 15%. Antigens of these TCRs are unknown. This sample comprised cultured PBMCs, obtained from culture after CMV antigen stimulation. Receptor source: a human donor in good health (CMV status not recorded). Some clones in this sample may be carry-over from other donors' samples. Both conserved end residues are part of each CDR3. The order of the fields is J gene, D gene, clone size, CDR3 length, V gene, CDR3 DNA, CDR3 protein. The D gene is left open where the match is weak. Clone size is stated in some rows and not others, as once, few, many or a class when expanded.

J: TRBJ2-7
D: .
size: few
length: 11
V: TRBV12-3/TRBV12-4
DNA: TGTGCCAGCAGTCGAAGCCCCGAGCAGTACTTC
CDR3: CASSRSPEQYF

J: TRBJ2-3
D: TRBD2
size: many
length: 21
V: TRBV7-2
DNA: TGTGCCAGCAGCTCCCCCGGGACTAGCGGGAGAGCATTCCCGGGCACAGATACGCAGTATTTT
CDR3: CASSSPGTSGRAFPGTDTQYF

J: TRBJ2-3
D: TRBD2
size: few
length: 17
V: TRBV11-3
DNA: TGTGCCAGCAGCCAGGGACTAGCGGAAGATGGGACAGATACGCAGTATTTT
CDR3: CASSQGLAEDGTDTQYF

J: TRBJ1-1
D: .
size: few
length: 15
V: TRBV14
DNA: TGTGCCAGCAGCCAAGTTTCCGGGGGTAACACTGAAGCTTTCTTT
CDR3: CASSQVSGGNTEAFF

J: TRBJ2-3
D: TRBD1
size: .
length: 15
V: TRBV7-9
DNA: TGTGCCAGCAGCACCTACAGGGGGGACGCAGATACGCAGTATTTT
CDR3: CASSTYRGDADTQYF

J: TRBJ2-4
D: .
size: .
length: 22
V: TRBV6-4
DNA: TGTGCCAGCAGTGGCGAAAGGGGACCACAACCATCCCGGGGTCTAGCCAAAAACATTCAGTACTTC
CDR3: CASSGERGPQPSRGLAKNIQYF

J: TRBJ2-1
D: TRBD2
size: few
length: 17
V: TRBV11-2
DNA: TGTGCCAGCAGCTCCGGGGCAGGGACTAGCCTTGTGGATGAGCAGTTCTTC
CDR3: CASSSGAGTSLVDEQFF

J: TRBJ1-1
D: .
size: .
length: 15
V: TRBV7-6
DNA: TGTGCTAGCAGCTTAGGCACCCAGGGGAACACTGAAGCTTTCTTT
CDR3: CASSLGTQGNTEAFF

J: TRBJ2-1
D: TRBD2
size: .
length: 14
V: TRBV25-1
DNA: TGTGCCAGCAGTAGAGCGGGACCATACAATGAGCAGTTCTTC
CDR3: CASSRAGPYNEQFF

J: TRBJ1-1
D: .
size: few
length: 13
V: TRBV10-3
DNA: TGTGCCATCACTCAGGGTTTTAGCACTGAAGCTTTCTTT
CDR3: CAITQGFSTEAFF

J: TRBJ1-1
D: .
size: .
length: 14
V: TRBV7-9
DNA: TGTGCCAGCAGCTCCAGTCAGGCAAACACTGAAGCTTTCTTT
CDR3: CASSSSQANTEAFF

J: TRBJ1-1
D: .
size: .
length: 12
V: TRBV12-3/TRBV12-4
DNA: TGTGCCAGCAGTTTACATGTCACTGAAGCTTTCTTT
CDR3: CASSLHVTEAFF

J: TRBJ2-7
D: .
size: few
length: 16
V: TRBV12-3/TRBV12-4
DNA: TGTGCCAGCAGTTTGGAAGGGGACTCCCTCTCCTACGAGCAGTACTTC
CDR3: CASSLEGDSLSYEQYF

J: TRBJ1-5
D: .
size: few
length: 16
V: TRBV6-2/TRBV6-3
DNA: TGTGCCAGCAGACCCGCAGGAGGGGGAGGCGGTCAGCCCCAGCATTTT
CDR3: CASRPAGGGGGQPQHF

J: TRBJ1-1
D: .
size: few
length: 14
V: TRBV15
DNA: TGTGCCACCAGCAGAGTTTTCGGGAACACTGAAGCTTTCTTT
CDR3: CATSRVFGNTEAFF

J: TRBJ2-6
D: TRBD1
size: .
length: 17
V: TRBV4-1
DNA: TGCGCCAGCAGCAAACAGGGGGCCGGTGGAGGGGCCAACGTCCTGACTTTC
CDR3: CASSKQGAGGGANVLTF

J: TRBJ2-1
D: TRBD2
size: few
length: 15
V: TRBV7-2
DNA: TGTGCCAGCAGCTCAGGCGGGAGGTCCTACAATGAGCAGTTCTTC
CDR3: CASSSGGRSYNEQFF

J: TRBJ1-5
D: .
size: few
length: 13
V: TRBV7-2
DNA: TGTGCCAGCAGCCGTTGGGGGGATCAGCCCCAGCATTTT
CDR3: CASSRWGDQPQHF

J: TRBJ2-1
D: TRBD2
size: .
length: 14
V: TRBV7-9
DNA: TGTGCCAGCAGTATGACTAGCGGGAGTAATGAGCAGTTCTTC
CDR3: CASSMTSGSNEQFF

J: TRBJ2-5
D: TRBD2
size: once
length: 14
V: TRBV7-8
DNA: TGTGCCAGTATCAGCGGGGGGTACGAAGAGAACCAGTACTTC
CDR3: CASISGGYEENQYF

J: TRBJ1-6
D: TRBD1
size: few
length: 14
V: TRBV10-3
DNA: TGTGCCATCAGTGATCAGGGGGGTAGTTCACCCCTCCACTTT
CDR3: CAISDQGGSSPLHF

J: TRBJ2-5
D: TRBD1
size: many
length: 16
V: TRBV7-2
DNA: TGTGCCAGCAGCTTAGGCCCGGGACAGGGCCAAGAGACCCAGTACTTC
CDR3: CASSLGPGQGQETQYF